This T cell receptor (beta chain) was sequenced for a study of shared clonotypes between healthy human individuals. Study as a whole: Per-donor plates numbered three CD4 naive, three CD4 memory, two CD8 naive and one CD8 memory.

Method: immunoSEQ multiplex PCR; TCRdb's copy keeps in-frame clones and lacks some. This sample yields 2 million to 2.5 million clones, of which 85% to 95% are seen a single time; about 0.41% belongs to the top ten. Germline V lookup: CDR1 SGDLS, CDR2 YYNGEE. The germline V and J ends were trimmed by 4 bases and 7 bases, with 14 bases remaining between them. This CDR3 region has 13 residues. The donors, all of them Caucasian adults, lived in Nashville, Tennessee. The sample comprised naive CD4+ T cells from PBMCs. As for subset: CD45RA+ positively selected. The chain joins TRBV9 to TRBJ1-2; D gene unclear. The receptor comes from a man aged 18-30 years in good health. Some clones in this sample may be carry-over from other donors' samples. The CDR3 bases are TGTGCCAGCAGCCCCGGTGGGTATGCTGGCTACACCTTC. Translated: CASSPGGYAGYTF.